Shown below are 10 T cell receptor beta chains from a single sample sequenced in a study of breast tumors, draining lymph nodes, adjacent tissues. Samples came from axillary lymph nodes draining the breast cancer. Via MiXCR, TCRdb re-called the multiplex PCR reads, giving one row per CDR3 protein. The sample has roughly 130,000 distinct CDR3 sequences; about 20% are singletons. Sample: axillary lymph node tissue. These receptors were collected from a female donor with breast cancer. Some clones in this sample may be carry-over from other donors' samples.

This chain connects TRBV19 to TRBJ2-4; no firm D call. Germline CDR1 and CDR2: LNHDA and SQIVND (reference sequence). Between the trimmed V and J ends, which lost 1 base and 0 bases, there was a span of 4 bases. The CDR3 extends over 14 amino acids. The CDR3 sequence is CASSIVRAKNIQYF. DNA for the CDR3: TGTGCCAGTAGTATAGTTCGAGCCAAAAACATTCAGTACTTC.

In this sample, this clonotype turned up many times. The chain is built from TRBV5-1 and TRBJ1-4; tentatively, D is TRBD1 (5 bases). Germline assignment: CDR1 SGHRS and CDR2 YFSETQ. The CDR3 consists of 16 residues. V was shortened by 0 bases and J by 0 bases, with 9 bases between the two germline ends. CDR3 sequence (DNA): TGCGCCAGCAGCTTGGGGAGGGGTGCAACTAATGAAAAACTGTTTTTT. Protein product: CASSLGRGATNEKLFF. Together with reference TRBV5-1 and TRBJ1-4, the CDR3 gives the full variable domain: KAGVTQTPRYLIKTRGQQVTLSCSPISGHRSVSWYQQTPGQGLQFLFEYFSETQRNKGNFPGRFSGRQFSNSRSEMNVSTLELGDSALYLCASSLGRGATNEKLFFGSGTQLSVL.

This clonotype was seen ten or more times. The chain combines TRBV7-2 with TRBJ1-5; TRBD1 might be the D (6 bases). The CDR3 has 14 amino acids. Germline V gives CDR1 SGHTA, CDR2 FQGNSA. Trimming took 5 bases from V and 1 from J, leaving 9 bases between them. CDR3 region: CASSLGTSNQPQHF. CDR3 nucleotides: TGTGCCAGCAGCCTCGGGACAAGCAATCAGCCCCAGCATTTT.

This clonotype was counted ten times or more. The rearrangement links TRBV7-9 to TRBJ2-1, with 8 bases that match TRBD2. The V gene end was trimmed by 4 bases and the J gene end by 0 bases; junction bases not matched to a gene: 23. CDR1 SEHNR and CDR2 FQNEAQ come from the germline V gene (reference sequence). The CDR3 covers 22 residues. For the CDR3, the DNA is TGTGCCAGCAGCTCCGGGGCCGGGACGCCAGCGGGAGTCAGGTACTCCTACAATGAGCAGTTCTTC. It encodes CASSSGAGTPAGVRYSYNEQFF.

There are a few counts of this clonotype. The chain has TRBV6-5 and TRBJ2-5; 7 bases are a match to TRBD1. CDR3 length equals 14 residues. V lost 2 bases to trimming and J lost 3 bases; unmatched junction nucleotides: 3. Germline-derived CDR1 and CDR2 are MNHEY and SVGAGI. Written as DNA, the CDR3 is TGTGCCAGCAGTTACCGAGGACAGGAAGAGACCCAGTACTTC. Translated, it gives CASSYRGQEETQYF.

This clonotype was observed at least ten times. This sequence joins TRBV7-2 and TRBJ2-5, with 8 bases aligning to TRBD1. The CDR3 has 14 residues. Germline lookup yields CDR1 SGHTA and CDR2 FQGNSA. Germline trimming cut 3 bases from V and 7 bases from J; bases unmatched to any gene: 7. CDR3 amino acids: CASSLGQAPRTQYF. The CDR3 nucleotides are TGTGCCAGCAGCTTGGGACAGGCCCCCAGGACCCAGTACTTC.

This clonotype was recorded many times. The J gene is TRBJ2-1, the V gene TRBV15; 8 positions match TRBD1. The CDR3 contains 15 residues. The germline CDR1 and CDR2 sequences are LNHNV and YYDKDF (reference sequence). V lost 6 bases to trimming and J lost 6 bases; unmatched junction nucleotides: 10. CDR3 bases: TGTGCCACCAGTGGTACGGACAGGGACCCCAATGAGCAGTTCTTC. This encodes CATSGTDRDPNEQFF.

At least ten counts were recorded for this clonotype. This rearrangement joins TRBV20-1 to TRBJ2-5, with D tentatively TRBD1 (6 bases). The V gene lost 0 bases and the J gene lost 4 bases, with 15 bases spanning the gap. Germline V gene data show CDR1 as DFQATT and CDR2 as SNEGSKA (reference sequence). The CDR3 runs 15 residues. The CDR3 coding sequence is TGCAGTGCTAGAGATGGGAACAGGGTGTTAGAGACCCAGTACTTC. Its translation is CSARDGNRVLETQYF.

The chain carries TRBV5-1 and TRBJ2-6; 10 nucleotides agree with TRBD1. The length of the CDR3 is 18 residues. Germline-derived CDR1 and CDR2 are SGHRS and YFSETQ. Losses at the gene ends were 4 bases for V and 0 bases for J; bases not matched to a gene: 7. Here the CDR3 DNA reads TGCGCCAGCAGCCTGACCCGGACAGGGGGCTCTGGGGCCAACGTCCTGACTTTC. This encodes CASSLTRTGGSGANVLTF.

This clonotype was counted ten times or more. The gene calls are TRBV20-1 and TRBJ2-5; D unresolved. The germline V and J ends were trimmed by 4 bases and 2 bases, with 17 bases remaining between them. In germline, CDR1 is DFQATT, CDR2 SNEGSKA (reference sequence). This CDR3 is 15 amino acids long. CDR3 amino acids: CSANTWMGNQETQYF. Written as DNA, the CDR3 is TGCAGTGCTAATACCTGGATGGGGAATCAAGAGACCCAGTACTTC.